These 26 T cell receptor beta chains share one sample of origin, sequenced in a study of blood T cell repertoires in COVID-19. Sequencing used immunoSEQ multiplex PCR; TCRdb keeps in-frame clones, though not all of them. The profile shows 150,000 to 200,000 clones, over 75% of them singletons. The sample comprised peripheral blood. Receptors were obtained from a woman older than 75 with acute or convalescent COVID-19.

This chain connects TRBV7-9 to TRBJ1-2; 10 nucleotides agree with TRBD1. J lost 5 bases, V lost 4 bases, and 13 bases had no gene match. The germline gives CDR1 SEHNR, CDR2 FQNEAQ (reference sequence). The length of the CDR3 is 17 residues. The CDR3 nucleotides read TGTGCCAGCAGCTCGATTAGGACAGGGGGAATTGGGTATGGCTACACCTTC. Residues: CASSSIRTGGIGYGYTF.

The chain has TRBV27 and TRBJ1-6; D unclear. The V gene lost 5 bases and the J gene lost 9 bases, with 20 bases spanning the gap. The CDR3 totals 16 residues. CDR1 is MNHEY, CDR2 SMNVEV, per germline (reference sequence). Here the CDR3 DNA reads TGTGCCAGCAGTCCCCGGCCGGGGAGGCGCAGTTCACCCCTCCACTTT. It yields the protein CASSPRPGRRSSPLHF.

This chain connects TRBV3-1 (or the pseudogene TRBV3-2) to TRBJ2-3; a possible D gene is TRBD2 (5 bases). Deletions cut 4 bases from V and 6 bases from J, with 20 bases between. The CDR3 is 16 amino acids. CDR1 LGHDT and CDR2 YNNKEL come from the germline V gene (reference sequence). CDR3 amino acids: CASSPRTSRAVDTQYF. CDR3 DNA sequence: TGTGCCAGCAGCCCGAGGACTTCACGGGCGGTGGATACGCAGTATTTT.

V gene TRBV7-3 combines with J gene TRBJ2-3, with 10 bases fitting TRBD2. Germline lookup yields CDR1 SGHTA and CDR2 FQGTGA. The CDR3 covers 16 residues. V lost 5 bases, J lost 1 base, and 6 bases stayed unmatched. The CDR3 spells CASSHLAGDRTDTQYF. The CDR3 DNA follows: TGTGCCAGCAGCCACCTAGCGGGAGACCGCACAGATACGCAGTATTTT.

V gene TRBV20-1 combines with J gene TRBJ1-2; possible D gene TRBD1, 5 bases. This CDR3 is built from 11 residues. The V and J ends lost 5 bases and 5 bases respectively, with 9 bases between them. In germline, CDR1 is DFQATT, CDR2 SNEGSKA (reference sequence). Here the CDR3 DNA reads TGCAGTGCTTATAAGGGGTATGGCTACACCTTC. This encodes CSAYKGYGYTF.

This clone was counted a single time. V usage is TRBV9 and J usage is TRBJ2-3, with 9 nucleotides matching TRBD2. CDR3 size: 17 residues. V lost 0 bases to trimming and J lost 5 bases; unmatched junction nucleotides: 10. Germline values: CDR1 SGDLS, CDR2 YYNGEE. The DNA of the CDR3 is TGTGCCAGCAGCGTAGAGTCCGCGGGGGGGCCGGGAGATACGCAGTATTTT. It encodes CASSVESAGGPGDTQYF.

CDR3 DNA sequence: TGCGCCAGCAGCCAAGATTGGCAGGTCCCCGATTCACCCCTCCACTTT. This encodes CASSQDWQVPDSPLHF. The rearrangement uses TRBV4-3 and TRBJ1-6; D ambiguous. From germline, CDR1 is LGHNA and CDR2 YSLEER. The CDR3 spans 16 residues. Trimming took off 0 bases at V and 8 bases at J, with 14 bases between the two ends.

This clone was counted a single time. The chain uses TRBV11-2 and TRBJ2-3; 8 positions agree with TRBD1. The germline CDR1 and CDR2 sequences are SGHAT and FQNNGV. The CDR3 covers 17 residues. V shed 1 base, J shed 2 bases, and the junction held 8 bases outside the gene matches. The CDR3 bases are TGTGCCAGCAGCTTAGTCCCTGACAGGGGCGTCACAGATACGCAGTATTTT. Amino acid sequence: CASSLVPDRGVTDTQYF.

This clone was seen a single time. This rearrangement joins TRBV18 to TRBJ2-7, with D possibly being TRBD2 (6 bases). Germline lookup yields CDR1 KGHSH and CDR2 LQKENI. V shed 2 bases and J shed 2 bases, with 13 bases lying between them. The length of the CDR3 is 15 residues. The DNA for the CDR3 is TGTGCCAGCTCACCAACTACTAGCAGAGCCTACGAGCAGTACTTC. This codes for CASSPTTSRAYEQYF.

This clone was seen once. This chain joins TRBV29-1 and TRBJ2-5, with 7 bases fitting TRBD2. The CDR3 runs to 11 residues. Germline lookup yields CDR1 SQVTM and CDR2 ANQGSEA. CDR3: CSAREGETQYF. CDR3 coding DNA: TGCAGTGCGAGGGAGGGAGAGACCCAGTACTTC.

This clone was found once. Written as DNA, the CDR3 is TGCGCCAGCAGCACTGGACAGGCCGGGGACACTGAAGCTTTCTTT. As protein: CASSTGQAGDTEAFF. The chain joins TRBV5-1 to TRBJ1-1; 7 nucleotides agree with TRBD1. CDR3 length: 15 residues. V was pared by 4 bases and J by 3 bases, with 9 bases of the junction left unmatched. In germline, CDR1 is SGHRS, CDR2 YFSETQ.

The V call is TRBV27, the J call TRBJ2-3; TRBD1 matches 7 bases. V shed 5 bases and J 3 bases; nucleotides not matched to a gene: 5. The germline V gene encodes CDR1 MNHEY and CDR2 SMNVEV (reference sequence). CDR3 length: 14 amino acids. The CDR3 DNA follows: TGTGCCAGCAGTAACAGGGGTAGTACAGATACGCAGTATTTT. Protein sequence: CASSNRGSTDTQYF.

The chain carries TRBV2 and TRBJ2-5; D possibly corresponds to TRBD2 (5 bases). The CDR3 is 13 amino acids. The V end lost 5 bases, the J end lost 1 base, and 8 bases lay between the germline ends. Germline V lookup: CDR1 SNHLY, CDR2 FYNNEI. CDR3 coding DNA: TGTGCCAGCAGTTGGCGGGTCCAAGAGACCCAGTACTTC. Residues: CASSWRVQETQYF.

CDR3 residues: CASSLVYTASTDTQYF. CDR3 sequence (DNA): TGTGCCAGCAGCTTAGTTTACACAGCTAGCACAGATACGCAGTATTTT. The rearrangement uses TRBV7-2 and TRBJ2-3; D gene unclear. Germline V gene lookup returns CDR1 SGHTA and CDR2 FQGNSA. The CDR3 consists of 16 residues. The ends were cut back, 1 base at V and 0 bases at J, with 11 bases in the middle.

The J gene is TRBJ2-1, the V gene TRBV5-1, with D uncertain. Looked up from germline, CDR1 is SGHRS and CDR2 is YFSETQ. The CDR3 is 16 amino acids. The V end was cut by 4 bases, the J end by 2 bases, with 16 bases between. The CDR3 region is CASSPGSGDPYNEQFF. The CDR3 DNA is TGCGCCAGCAGCCCTGGGTCGGGTGACCCCTACAATGAGCAGTTCTTC.

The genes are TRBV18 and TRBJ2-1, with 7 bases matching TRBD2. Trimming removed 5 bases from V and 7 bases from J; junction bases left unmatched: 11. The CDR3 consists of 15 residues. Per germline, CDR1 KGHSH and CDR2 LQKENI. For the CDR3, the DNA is TGTGCCAGCTCAGCAAGCGGGACGGTCGGGAATGAGCAGTTCTTC. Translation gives CASSASGTVGNEQFF.

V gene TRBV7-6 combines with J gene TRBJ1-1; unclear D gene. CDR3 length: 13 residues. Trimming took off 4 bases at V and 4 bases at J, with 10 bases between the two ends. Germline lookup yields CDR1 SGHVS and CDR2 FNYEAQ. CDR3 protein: CASSWAEGTEAFF. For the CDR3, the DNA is TGTGCCAGCAGCTGGGCTGAGGGCACTGAAGCTTTCTTT.

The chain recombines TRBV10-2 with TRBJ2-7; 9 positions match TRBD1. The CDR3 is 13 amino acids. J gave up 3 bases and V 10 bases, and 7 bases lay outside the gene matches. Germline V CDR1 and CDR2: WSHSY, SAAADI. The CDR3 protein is CATHGQGNYEQYF. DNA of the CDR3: TGCGCCACCCACGGACAGGGGAACTACGAGCAGTACTTC.

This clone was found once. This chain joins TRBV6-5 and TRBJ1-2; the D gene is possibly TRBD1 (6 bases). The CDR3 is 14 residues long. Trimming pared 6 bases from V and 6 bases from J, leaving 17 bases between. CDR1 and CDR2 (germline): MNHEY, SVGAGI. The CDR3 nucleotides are TGTGCCAGCAGGAACGCGGGGGCAGGGGATGGCTACACCTTC. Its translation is CASRNAGAGDGYTF.

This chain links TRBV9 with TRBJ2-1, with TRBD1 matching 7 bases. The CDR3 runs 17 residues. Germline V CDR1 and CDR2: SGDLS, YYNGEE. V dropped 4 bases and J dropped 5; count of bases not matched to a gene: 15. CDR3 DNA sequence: TGTGCCAGCAGCACTGGACAGGCGAACATTCGGAACAATGAGCAGTTCTTC. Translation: CASSTGQANIRNNEQFF.

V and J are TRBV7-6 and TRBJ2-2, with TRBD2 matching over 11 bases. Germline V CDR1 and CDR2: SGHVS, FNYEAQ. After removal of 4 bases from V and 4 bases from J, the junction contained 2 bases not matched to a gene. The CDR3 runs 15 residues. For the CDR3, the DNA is TGTGCCAGCAGCTATAGCGGGGGGGTCACCGGGGAGCTGTTTTTT. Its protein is CASSYSGGVTGELFF.

The CDR3 region has the DNA TGTGCCAGCAGCTTAGGGGGAGTGGGGGGAGATACGCAGTATTTT. This translates into CASSLGGVGGDTQYF. The V and J genes are TRBV7-2 and TRBJ2-3; the D gene is possibly TRBD2 (6 bases). The V end lost 1 base, the J end lost 5 bases, and 13 bases lay between the germline ends. The germline V gene has CDR1 SGHTA and CDR2 FQGNSA. The CDR3 consists of 15 residues. The complete variable domain, with remaining parts taken from reference TRBV7-2 and TRBJ2-3, reads GAGVSQSPSNKVTEKGKDVELRCDPISGHTALYWYRQSLGQGLEFLIYFQGNSAPDKSGLPSDRFSAERTGGSVSTLTIQRTQQEDSAVYLCASSLGGVGGDTQYFGPGTRLTVL.

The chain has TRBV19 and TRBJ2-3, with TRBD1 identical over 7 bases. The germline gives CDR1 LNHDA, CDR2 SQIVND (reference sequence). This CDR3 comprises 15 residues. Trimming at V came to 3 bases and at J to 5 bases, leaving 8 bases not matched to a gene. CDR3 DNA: TGTGCCAGTAGTATCTCGGGCAGGGGGATAGATACGCAGTATTTT. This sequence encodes CASSISGRGIDTQYF.

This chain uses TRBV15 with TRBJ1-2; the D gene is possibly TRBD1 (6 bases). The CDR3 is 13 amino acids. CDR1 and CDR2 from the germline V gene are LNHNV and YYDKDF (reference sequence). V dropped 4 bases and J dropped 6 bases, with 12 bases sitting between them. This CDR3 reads CATSNQGRHGYTF. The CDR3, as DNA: TGTGCCACCAGCAACCAGGGGCGGCATGGCTACACCTTC.

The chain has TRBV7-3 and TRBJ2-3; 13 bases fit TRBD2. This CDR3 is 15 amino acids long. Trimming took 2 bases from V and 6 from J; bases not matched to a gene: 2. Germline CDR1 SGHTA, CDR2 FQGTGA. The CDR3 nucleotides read TGTGCCAGCAGCTTATTGACTAGCGGGAGGGATACGCAGTATTTT. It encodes CASSLLTSGRDTQYF.

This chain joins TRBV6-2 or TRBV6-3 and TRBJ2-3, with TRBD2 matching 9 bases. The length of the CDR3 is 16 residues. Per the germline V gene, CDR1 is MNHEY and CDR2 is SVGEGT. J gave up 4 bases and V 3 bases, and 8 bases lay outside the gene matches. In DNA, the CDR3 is TGTGCCAGCAGTTATCTAGGTCTAGCGGGGCCAGATACGCAGTATTTT. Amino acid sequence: CASSYLGLAGPDTQYF.